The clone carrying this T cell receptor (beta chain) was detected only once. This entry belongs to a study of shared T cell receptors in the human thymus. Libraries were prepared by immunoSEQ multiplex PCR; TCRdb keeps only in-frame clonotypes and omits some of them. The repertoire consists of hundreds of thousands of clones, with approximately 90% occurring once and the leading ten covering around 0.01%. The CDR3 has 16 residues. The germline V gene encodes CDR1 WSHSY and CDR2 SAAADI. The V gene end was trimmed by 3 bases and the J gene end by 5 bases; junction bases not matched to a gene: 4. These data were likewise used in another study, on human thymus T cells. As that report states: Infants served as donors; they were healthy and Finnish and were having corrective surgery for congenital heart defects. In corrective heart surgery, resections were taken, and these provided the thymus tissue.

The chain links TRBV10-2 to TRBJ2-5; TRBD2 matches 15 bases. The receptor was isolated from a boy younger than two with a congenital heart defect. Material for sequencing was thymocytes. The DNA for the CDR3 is TGCGCCAGCAGTGATTTCGGGACTAGCGGGGGGGAGACCCAGTACTTC. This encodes CASSDFGTSGGETQYF.